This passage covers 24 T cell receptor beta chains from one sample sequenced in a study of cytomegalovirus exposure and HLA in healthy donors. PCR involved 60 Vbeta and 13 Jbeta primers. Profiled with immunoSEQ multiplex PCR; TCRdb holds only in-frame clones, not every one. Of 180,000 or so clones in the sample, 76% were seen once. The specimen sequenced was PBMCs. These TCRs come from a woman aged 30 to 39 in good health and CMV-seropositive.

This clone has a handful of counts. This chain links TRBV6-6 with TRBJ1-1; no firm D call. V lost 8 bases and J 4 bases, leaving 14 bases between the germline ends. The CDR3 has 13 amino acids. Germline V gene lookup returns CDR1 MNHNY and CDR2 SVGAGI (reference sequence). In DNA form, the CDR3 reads TGTGCCAGCTGTTTGAGGCCGGGCACTGAAGCTTTCTTT. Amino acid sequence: CASCLRPGTEAFF.

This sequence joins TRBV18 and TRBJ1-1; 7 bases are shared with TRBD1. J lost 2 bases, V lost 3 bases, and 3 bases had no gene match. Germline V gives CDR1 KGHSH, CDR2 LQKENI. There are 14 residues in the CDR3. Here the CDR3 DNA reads TGTGCCAGCTCACCGACAGGGTATAACACTGAAGCTTTCTTT. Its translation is CASSPTGYNTEAFF. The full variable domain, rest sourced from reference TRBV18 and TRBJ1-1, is NAGVMQNPRHLVRRRGQEARLRCSPMKGHSHVYWYRQLPEEGLKFMVYLQKENIIDESGMPKERFSAEFPKEGPSILRIQQVVRGDSAAYFCASSPTGYNTEAFFGQGTRLTVV.

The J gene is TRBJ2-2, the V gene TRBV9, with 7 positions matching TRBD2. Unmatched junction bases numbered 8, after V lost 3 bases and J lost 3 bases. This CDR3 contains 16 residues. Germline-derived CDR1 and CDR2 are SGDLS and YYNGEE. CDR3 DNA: TGTGCCAGCAGCGAGTCGCGGGGGAGTTACACCGGGGAGCTGTTTTTT. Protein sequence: CASSESRGSYTGELFF.

As DNA, the CDR3 is TGTGCCAGCAGCCCGTCACAGGGGGCCGGAGGAAACACCATATATTTT. Translation: CASSPSQGAGGNTIYF. The chain carries TRBV7-2 and TRBJ1-3; TRBD1 agrees at 9 bases. Germline CDR1 reads SGHTA; CDR2 reads FQGNSA. The CDR3 totals 16 residues. V lost 5 bases to trimming and J lost 4 bases; unmatched junction nucleotides: 9.

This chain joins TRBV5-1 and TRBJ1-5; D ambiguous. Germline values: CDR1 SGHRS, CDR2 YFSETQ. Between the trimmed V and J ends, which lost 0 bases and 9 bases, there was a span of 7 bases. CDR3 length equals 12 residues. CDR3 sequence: CASSLDRGPQHF. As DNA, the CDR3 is TGCGCCAGCAGCTTGGACCGCGGGCCCCAGCATTTT.

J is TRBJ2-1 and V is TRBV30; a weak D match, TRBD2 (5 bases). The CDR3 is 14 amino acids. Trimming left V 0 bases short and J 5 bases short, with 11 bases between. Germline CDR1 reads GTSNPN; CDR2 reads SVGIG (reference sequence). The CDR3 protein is CAWSVRRGDNEQFF. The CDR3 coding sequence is TGTGCCTGGAGTGTACGCCGGGGTGACAATGAGCAGTTCTTC.

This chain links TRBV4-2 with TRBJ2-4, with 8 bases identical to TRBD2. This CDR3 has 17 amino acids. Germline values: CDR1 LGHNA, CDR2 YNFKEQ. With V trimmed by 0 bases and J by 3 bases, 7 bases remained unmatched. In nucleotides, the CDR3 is TGTGCCAGCAGCCAAGAGGTAGCGGGGTCGGTCAAAAACATTCAGTACTTC. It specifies CASSQEVAGSVKNIQYF.

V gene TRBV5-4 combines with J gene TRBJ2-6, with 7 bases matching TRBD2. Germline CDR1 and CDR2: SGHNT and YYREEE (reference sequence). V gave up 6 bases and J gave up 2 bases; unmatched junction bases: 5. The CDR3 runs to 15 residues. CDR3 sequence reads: CASKSGGAGANVLTF. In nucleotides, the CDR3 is TGTGCCAGCAAATCTGGGGGGGCTGGGGCCAACGTCCTGACTTTC.

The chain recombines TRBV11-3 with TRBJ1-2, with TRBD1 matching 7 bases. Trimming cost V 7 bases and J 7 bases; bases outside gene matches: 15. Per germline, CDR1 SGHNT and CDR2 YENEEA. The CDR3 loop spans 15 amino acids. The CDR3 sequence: CASISLPGQRGGYTF. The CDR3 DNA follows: TGTGCCAGCATCAGTCTGCCGGGACAGAGGGGTGGCTACACCTTC.

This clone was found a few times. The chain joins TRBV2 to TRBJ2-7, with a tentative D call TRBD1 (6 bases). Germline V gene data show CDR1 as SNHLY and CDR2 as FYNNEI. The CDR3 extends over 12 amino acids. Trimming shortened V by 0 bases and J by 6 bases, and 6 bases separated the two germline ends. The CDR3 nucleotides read TGTGCCAGCAGTGAAGCAGGGGGCGAGCAGTACTTC. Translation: CASSEAGGEQYF. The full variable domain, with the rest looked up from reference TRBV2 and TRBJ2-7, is EPEVTQTPSHQVTQMGQEVILRCVPISNHLYFYWYRQILGQKVEFLVSFYNNEISEKSEIFDDQFSVERPDGSNFTLKIRSTKLEDSAMYFCASSEAGGEQYFGPGTRLTVT.

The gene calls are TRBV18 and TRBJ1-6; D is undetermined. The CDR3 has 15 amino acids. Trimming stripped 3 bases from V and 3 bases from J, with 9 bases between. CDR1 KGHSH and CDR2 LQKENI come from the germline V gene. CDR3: CASSPERLYNSPLHF. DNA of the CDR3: TGTGCCAGCTCACCCGAGAGGCTCTATAATTCACCCCTCCACTTT.

CDR3 sequence reads: CASSSGTGAGEQYF. DNA for the CDR3: TGTGCCAGCAGCTCCGGGACAGGGGCGGGAGAGCAGTACTTC. The V gene is TRBV11-2, the J gene TRBJ2-7; TRBD1 aligns across 10 bases. This CDR3 comprises 14 residues. Germline CDR1 SGHAT, CDR2 FQNNGV. V was pared by 4 bases and J by 7 bases, with 7 bases of the junction left unmatched.

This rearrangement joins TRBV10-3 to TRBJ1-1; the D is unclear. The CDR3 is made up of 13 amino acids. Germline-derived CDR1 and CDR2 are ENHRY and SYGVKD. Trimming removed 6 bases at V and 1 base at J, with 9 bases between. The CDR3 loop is CAISYLGNTEAFF. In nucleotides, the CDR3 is TGTGCCATCAGCTATCTAGGGAACACTGAAGCTTTCTTT.

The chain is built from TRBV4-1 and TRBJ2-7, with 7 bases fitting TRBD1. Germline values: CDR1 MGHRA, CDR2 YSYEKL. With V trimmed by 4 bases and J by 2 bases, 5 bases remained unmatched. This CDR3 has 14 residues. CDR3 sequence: CASSRTGDTYEQYF. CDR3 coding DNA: TGCGCCAGCAGCCGGACAGGAGATACCTACGAGCAGTACTTC.

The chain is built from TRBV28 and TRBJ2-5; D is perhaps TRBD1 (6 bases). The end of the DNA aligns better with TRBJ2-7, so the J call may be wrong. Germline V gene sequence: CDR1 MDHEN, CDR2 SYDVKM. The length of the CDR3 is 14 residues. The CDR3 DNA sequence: TGTGCCAGCAGCCCAGGGGAGAGGCAGGGCGAGCAGTACTTC. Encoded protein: CASSPGERQGEQYF.

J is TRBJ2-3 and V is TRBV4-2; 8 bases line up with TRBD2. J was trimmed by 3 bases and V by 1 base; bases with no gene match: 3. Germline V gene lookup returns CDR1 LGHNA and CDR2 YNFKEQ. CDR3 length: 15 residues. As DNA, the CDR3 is TGTGCCAGCAGCCAAGGGCGGGGGGCGACAGATACGCAGTATTTT. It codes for CASSQGRGATDTQYF.

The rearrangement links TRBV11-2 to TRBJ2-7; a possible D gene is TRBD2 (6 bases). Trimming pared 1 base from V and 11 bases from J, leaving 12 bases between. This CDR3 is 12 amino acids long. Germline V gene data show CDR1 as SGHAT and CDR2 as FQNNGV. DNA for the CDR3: TGTGCCAGCAGCTTAGGGCTAGCGTTTAAGTACTTC. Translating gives CASSLGLAFKYF.

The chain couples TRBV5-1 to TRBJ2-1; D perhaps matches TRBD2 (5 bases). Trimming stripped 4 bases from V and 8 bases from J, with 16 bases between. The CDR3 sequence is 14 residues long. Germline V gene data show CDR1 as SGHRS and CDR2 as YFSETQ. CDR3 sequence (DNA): TGCGCCAGCAGCCCGAACGCAGGAGGCGATGAGCAGTTCTTC. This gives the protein CASSPNAGGDEQFF.

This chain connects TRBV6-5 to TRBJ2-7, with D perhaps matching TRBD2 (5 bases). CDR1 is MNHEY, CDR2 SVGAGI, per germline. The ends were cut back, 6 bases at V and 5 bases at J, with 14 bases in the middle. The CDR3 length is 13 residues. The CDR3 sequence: CASRRSEANEQYF. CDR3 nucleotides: TGTGCCAGCAGGCGGTCGGAGGCAAACGAGCAGTACTTC.

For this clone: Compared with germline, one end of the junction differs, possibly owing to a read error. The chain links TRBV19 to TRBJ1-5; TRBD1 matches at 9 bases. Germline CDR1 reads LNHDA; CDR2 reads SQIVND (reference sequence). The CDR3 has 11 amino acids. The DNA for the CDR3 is TGTGCCAGTAGTGCGGACAGGGGAAGGACCTTT. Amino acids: CASSADRGRTF.

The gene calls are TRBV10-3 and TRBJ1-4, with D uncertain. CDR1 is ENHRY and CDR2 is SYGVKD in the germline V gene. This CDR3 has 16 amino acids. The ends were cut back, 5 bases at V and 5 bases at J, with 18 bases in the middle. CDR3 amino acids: CAISNFGERENEKLFF. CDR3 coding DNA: TGTGCCATCAGTAATTTTGGAGAGAGAGAAAATGAAAAACTGTTTTTT.

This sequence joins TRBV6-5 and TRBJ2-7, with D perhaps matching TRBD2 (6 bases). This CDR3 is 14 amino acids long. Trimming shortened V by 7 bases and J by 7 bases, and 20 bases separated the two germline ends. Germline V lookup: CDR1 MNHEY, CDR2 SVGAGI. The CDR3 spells CASTRDLGVGEQYF. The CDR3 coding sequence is TGTGCCAGCACCCGGGACTTAGGGGTGGGGGAGCAGTACTTC.

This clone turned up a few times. CDR3 nucleotide sequence: TGCGCCAGCAGCTTGGCAGTCGGGATTAACAACAACGTGGTCTCTGGTGAGCAGTTCTTC. Translation gives CASSLAVGINNNVVSGEQFF. The gene calls are TRBV5-1 and TRBJ2-1; TRBD2 is a possible D gene (5 bases). The germline V and J ends were trimmed by 0 bases and 9 bases, with 31 bases remaining between them. The CDR3 extends over 20 amino acids. Germline V CDR1 and CDR2: SGHRS, YFSETQ.

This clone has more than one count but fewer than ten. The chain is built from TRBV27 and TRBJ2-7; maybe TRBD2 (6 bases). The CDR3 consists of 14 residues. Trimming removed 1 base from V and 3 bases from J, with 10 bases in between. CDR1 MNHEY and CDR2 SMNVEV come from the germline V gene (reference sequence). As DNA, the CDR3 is TGTGCCAGCAGTTTATGGGCGGGGAACTACGAGCAGTACTTC. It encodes CASSLWAGNYEQYF.